This T cell receptor beta chain was identified in a study of blood T cell repertoires in COVID-19. Study overall: Acute-phase and convalescent COVID-19 samples originated in the United States, Italy and Spain. T cells, B-cell-depleted T cells, or PBMCs supplied cDNA or gDNA.

Trimming at V came to 5 bases and at J to 3 bases, leaving 8 bases not matched to a gene. CDR1 and CDR2 from the germline V gene are SNHLY and FYNNEI. The CDR3 has 15 residues. Authors' processing steps: Counts of nucleated cells, estimated from reference gene primer amplification, were obtained. The table came from immunoSEQ multiplex PCR; TCRdb's copy has only in-frame clones and leaves some out. The DNA gave D and trimming, while V, J and clone size come from that table. The repertoire holds tens of thousands of clones, about 80% seen once, with around 27% in the top ten. The gene calls are TRBV2 and TRBJ2-5; TRBD2 aligns across 8 bases. The sample taken for sequencing was peripheral blood. This sequence was found in a man in his sixties with active or convalescent COVID-19. As DNA, the CDR3 is TGTGCCAGCAGTCCAACAGCGGGGGCGAAAGAGACCCAGTACTTC. It is translated as CASSPTAGAKETQYF.